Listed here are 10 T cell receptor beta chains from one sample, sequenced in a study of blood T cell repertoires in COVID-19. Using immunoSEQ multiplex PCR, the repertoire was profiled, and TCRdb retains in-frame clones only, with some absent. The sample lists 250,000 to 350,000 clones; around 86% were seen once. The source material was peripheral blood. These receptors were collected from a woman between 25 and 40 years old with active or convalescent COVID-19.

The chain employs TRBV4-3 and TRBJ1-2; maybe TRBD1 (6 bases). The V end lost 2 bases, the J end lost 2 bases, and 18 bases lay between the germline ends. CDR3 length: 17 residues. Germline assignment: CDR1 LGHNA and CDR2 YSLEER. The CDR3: CASSQPIRDTRNYGYTF. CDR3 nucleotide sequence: TGCGCCAGCAGCCAACCAATCCGGGACACAAGGAACTATGGCTACACCTTC.

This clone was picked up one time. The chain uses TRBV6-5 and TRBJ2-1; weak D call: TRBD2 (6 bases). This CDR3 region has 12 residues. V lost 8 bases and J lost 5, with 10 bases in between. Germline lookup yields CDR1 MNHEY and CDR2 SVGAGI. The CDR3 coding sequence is TGTGCCAGCCCGGGCGGGGACAATGAGCAGTTCTTC. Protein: CASPGGDNEQFF.

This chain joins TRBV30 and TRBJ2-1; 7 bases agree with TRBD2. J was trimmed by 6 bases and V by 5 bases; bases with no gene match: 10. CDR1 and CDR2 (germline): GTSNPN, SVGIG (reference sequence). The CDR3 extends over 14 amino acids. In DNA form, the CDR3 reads TGTGCCTGGGACGCCGGGACTACCGGCAATGAGCAGTTCTTC. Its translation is CAWDAGTTGNEQFF.

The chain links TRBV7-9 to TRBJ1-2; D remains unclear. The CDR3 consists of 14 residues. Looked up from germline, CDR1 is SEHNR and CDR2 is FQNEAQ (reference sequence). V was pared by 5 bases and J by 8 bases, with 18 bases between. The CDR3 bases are TGTGCCAGCAGCCCCTATGGAGGGATCGGGGGCTACACCTTC. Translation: CASSPYGGIGGYTF. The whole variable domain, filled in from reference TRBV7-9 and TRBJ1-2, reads DTGVSQNPRHKITKRGQNVTFRCDPISEHNRLYWYRQTLGQGPEFLTYFQNEAQLEKSRLLSDRFSAERPKGSFSTLEIQRTEQGDSAMYLCASSPYGGIGGYTFGSGTRLTVV.

This CDR3 is CASSPSGQGREQYF. The CDR3 DNA sequence: TGTGCCAGCTCACCTTCGGGACAGGGGCGCGAGCAGTACTTC. The J gene is TRBJ2-7, the V gene TRBV18; 10 bases fit TRBD1. Losses at the gene ends were 3 bases for V and 6 bases for J; bases not matched to a gene: 5. CDR1 and CDR2 from the germline V gene are KGHSH and LQKENI. The CDR3 loop spans 14 amino acids. Complete variable domain (other parts from reference TRBV18 and TRBJ2-7): NAGVMQNPRHLVRRRGQEARLRCSPMKGHSHVYWYRQLPEEGLKFMVYLQKENIIDESGMPKERFSAEFPKEGPSILRIQQVVRGDSAAYFCASSPSGQGREQYFGPGTRLTVT.

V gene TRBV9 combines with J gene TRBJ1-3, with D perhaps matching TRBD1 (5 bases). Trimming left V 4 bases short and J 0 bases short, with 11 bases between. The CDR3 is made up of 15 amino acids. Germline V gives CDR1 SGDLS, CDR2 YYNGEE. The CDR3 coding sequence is TGTGCCAGCAGCTCGACAGCCTACTCTGGAAACACCATATATTTT. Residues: CASSSTAYSGNTIYF.

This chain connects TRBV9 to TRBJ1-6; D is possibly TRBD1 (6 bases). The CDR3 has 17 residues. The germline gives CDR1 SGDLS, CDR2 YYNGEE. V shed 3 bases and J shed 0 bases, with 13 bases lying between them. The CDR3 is CASSGEGGSSYNSPLHF. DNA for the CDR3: TGTGCCAGCAGCGGGGAGGGGGGCAGCTCCTATAATTCACCCCTCCACTTT.

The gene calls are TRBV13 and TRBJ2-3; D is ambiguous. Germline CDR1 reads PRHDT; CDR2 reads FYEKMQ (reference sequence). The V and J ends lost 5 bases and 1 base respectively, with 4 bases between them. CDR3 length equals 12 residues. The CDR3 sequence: CASSPGTDTQYF. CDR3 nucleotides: TGTGCCAGCAGCCCAGGCACAGATACGCAGTATTTT.

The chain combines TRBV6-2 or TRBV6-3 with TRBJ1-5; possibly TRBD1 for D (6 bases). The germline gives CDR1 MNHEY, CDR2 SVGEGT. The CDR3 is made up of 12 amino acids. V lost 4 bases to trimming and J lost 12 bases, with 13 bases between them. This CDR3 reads CASSSRGGHQHF. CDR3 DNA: TGTGCCAGCAGTTCTCGGGGGGGGCACCAGCATTTT.

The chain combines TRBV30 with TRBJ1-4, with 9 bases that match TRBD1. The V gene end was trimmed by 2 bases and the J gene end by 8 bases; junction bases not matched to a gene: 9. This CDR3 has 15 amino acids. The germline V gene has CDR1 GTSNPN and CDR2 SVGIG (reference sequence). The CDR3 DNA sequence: TGTGCCTGGAGTTTCTCGGGACAGGGCAAAGAAAAACTGTTTTTT. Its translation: CAWSFSGQGKEKLFF.